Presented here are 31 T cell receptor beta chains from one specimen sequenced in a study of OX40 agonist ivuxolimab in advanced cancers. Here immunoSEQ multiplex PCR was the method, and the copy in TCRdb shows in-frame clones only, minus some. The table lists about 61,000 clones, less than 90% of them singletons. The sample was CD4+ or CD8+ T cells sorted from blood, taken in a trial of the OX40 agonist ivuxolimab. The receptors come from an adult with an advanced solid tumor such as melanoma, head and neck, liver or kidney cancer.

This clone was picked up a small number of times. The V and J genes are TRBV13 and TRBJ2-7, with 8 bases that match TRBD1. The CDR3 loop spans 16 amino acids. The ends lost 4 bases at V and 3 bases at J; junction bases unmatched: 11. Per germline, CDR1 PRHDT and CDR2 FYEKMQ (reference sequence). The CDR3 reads CASSYPAGTGDYEQYF. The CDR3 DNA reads TGTGCCAGCAGCTACCCTGCCGGGACAGGTGACTACGAGCAGTACTTC.

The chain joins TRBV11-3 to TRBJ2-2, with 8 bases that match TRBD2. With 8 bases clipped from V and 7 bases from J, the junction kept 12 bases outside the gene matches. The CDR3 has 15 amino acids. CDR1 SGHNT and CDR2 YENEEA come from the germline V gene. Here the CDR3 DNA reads TGTGCCAGCTCCCCGGGCGGGACTAGAGGCGGGGAGCTGTTTTTT. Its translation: CASSPGGTRGGELFF.

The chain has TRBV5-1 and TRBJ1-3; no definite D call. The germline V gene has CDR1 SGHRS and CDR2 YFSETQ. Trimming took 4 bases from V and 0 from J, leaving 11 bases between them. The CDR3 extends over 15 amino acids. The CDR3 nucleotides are TGCGCCAGCAGCAGAGACACGAGCTCTGGAAACACCATATATTTT. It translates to CASSRDTSSGNTIYF.

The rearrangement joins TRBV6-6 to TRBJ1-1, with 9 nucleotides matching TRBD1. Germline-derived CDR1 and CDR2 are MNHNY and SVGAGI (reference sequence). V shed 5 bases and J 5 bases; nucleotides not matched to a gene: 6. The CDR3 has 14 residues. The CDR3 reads CASSHAGTGTEAFF. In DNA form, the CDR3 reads TGTGCCAGCAGTCATGCCGGGACAGGGACTGAAGCTTTCTTT.

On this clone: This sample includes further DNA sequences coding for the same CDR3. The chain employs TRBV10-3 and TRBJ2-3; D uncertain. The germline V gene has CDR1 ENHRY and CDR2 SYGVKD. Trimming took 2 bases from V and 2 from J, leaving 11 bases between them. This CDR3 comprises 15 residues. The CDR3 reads CAISERVPFTDTQYF. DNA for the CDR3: TGTGCCATCAGTGAGCGGGTCCCTTTCACAGATACGCAGTATTTT.

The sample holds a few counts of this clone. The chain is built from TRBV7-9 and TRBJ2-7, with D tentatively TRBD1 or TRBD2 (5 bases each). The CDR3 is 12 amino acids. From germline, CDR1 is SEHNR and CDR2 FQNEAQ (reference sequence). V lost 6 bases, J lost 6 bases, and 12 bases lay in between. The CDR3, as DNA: TGTGCCAGCAGACCTGGGGACCGCGAGCAGTACTTC. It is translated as CASRPGDREQYF. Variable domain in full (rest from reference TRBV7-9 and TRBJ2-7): DTGVSQNPRHKITKRGQNVTFRCDPISEHNRLYWYRQTLGQGPEFLTYFQNEAQLEKSRLLSDRFSAERPKGSFSTLEIQRTEQGDSAMYLCASRPGDREQYFGPGTRLTVT.

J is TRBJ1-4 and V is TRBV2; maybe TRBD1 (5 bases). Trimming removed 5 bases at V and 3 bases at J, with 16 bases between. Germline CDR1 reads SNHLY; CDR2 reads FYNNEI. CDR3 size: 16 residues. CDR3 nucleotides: TGTGCCAGCAGTAAGGGGTCGGACGGGCCTAATGAAAAACTGTTTTTT. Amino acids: CASSKGSDGPNEKLFF.

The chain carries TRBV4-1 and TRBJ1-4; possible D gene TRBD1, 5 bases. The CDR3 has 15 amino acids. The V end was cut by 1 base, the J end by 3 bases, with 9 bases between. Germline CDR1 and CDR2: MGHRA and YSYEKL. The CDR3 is CASSQGWGANEKLFF. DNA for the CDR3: TGCGCCAGCAGCCAAGGTTGGGGGGCTAATGAAAAACTGTTTTTT.

CDR3 protein: CASSLGGRGALNSPLHF. The CDR3 DNA sequence: TGTGCCAGCAGCTTAGGAGGACGGGGGGCGCTTAATTCACCCCTCCACTTT. This chain joins TRBV7-2 and TRBJ1-6, with a tentative D call TRBD1 (6 bases). The CDR3 loop spans 17 amino acids. Trimming took 1 base from V and 6 from J, leaving 16 bases between them. From germline, CDR1 is SGHTA and CDR2 FQGNSA. Full variable domain (missing parts from reference TRBV7-2 and TRBJ1-6): GAGVSQSPSNKVTEKGKDVELRCDPISGHTALYWYRQSLGQGLEFLIYFQGNSAPDKSGLPSDRFSAERTGGSVSTLTIQRTQQEDSAVYLCASSLGGRGALNSPLHFGNGTRLTVT.

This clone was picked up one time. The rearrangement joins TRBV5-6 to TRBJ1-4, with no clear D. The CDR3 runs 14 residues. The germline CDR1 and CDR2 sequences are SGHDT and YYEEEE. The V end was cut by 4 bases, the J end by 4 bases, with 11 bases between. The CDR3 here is CASSPRWGNEKLFF. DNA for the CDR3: TGTGCCAGCAGCCCGCGTTGGGGTAATGAAAAACTGTTTTTT.

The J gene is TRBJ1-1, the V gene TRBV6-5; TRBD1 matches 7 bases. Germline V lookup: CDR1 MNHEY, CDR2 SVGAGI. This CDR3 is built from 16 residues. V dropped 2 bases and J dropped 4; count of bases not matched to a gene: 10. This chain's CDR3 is CASSYRTQGVGTEAFF. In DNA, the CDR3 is TGTGCCAGCAGTTACAGAACCCAGGGGGTAGGCACTGAAGCTTTCTTT.

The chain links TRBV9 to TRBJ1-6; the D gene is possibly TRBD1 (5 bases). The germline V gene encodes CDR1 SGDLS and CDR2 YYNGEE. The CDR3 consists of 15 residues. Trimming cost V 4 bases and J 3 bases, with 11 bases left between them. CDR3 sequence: CASSSRDVYNSPLHF. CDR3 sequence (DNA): TGTGCCAGCAGCTCCCGGGACGTCTATAATTCACCCCTCCACTTT.

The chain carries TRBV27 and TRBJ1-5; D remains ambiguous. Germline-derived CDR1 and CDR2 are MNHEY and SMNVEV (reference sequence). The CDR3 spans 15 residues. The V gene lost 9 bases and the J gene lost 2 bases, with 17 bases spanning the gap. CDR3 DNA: TGTGCCAGTAATCCGGGCCCCGAGGGCAATCAGCCCCAGCATTTT. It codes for CASNPGPEGNQPQHF.

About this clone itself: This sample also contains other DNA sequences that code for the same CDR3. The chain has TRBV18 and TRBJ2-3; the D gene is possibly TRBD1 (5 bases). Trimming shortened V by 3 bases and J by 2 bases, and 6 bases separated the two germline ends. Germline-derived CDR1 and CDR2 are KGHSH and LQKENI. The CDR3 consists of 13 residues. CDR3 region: CASSPTATDTQYF. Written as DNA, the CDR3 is TGTGCCAGCTCACCGACAGCCACAGATACGCAGTATTTT.

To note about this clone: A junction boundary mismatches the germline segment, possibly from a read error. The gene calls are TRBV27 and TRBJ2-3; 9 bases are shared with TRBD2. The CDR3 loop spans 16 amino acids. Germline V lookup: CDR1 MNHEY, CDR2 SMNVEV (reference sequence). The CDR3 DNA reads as TGTGCCAGCCGTTTCGGGCGCGGGGGGGACACAGATACGCAGTATTTT. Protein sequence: CASRFGRGGDTDTQYF.

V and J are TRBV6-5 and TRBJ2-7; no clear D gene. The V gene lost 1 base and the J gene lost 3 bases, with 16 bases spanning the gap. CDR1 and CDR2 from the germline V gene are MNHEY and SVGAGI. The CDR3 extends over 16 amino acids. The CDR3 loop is CASSYYSTAADYEQYF. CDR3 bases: TGTGCCAGCAGTTACTATTCAACGGCGGCCGACTACGAGCAGTACTTC.

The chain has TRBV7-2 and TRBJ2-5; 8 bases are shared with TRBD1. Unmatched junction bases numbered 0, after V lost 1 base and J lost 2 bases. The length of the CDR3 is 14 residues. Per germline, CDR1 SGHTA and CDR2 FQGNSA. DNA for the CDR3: TGTGCCAGCAGCTTAGGGGACAGGCAAGAGACCCAGTACTTC. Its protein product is CASSLGDRQETQYF.

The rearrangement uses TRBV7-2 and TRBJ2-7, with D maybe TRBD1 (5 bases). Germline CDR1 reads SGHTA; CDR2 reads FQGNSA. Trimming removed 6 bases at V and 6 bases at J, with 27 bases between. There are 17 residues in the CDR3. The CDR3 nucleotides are TGTGCCAGCAGTTCCTCCTCTCCCGACAGCCCACTCGGCGAGCAGTACTTC. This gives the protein CASSSSSPDSPLGEQYF.

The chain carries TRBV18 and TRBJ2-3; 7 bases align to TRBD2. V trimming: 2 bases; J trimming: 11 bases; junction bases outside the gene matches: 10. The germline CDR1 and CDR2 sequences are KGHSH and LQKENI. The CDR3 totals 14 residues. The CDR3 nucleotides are TGTGCCAGCTCACCAGAAGCGGGGCGCCTACAGCAGTATTTT. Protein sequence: CASSPEAGRLQQYF.

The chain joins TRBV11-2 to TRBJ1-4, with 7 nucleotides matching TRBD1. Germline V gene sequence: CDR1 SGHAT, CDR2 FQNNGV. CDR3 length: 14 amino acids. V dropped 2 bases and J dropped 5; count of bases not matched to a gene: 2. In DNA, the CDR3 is TGTGCCAGCAGCTTAACAGGGGAGAATGAAAAACTGTTTTTT. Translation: CASSLTGENEKLFF.

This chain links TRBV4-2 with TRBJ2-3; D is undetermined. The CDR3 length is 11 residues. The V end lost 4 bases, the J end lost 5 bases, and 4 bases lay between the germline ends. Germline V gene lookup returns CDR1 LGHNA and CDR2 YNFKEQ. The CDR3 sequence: CASSRGDTQYF. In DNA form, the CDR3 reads TGTGCCAGCAGCCGGGGAGATACGCAGTATTTT.

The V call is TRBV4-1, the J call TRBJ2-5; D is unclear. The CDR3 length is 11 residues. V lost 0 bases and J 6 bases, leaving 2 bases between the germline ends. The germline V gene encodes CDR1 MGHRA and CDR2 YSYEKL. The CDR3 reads CASSQEKTQYF. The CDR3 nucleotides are TGCGCCAGCAGCCAAGAGAAGACCCAGTACTTC.

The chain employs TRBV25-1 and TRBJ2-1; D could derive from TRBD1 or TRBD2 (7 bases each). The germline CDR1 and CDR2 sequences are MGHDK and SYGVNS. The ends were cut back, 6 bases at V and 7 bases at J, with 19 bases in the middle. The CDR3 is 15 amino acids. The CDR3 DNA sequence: TGTGCCAGCAGCAGGGGGGGGGCCGTTGGGAATGAGCAGTTCTTC. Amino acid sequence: CASSRGGAVGNEQFF. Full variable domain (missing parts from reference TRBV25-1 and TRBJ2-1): EADIYQTPRYLVIGTGKKITLECSQTMGHDKMYWYQQDPGMELHLIHYSYGVNSTEKGDLSSESTVSRIRTEHFPLTLESARPSHTSQYLCASSRGGAVGNEQFFGPGTRLTVL.

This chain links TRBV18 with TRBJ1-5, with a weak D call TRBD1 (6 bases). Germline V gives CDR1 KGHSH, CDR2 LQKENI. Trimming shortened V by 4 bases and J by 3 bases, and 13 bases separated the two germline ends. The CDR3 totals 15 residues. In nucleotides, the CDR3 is TGTGCCAGCTCACTACAGGGAGGCCCCAATCAGCCCCAGCATTTT. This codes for CASSLQGGPNQPQHF. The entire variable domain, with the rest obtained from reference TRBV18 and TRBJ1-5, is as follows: NAGVMQNPRHLVRRRGQEARLRCSPMKGHSHVYWYRQLPEEGLKFMVYLQKENIIDESGMPKERFSAEFPKEGPSILRIQQVVRGDSAAYFCASSLQGGPNQPQHFGDGTRLSIL.

The CDR3 nucleotides read TGTGCCAGCAGCCCTGGGGGGTCCAGCTCCTACGAGCAGTACTTC. This codes for CASSPGGSSSYEQYF. V usage is TRBV11-3 and J usage is TRBJ2-7, with D tentatively TRBD2 (6 bases). The CDR3 length is 15 residues. The germline V and J ends were trimmed by 5 bases and 0 bases, with 14 bases remaining between them. Germline assignment: CDR1 SGHNT and CDR2 YENEEA.

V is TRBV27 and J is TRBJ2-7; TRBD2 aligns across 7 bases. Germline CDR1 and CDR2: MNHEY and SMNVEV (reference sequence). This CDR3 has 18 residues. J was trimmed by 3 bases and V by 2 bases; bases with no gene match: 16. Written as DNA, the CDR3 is TGTGCCAGCAGTTTACGGGGAGGGAGAGGGTCCCCTAACTACGAGCAGTACTTC. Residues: CASSLRGGRGSPNYEQYF.

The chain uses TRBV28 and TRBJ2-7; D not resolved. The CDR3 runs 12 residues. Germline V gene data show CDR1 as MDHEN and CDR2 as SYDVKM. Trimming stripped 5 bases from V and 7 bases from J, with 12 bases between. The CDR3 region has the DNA TGTGCCAGCAGTCGCCAGGTGGGGGAGCAGTACTTC. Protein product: CASSRQVGEQYF.

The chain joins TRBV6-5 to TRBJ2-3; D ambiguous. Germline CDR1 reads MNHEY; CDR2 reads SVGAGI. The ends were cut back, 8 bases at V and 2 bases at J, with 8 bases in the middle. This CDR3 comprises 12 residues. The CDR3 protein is CASGWNTDTQYF. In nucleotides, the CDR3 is TGTGCCAGCGGTTGGAACACAGATACGCAGTATTTT.

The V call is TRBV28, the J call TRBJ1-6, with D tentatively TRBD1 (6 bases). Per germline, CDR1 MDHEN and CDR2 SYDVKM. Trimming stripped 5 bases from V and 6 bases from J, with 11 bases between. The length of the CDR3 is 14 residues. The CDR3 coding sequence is TGTGCCAGCAGTACGGGGACACTTAATTCACCCCTCCACTTT. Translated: CASSTGTLNSPLHF.

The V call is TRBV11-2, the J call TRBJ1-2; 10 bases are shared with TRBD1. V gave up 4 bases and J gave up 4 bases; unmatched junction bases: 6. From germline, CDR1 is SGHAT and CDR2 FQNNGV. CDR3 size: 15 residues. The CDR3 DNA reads TGTGCCAGCAGCTCAAGGGACAGGGGCCTCTATGGCTACACCTTC. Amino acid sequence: CASSSRDRGLYGYTF.

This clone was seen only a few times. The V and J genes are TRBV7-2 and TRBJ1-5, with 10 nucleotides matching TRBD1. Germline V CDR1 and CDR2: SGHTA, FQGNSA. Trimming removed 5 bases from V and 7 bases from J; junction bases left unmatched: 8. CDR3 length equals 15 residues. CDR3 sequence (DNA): TGTGCCAGCAGCGACCGGACAGGGGGTACCCAGCCCCAGCATTTT. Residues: CASSDRTGGTQPQHF.